The TCR beta chain described here comes from a study of blood T cells in healthy people across ages. This clonotype was seen a few times. The CDR3 length is 13 residues. Between the trimmed V and J ends, which lost 6 bases and 2 bases, there was a span of 10 bases. Germline CDR1 is MNHEY and CDR2 is SVGEGT. A second 7 to 11 cycle PCR used barcoded and J-beta primers. TCRdb reprocessed the 5' RACE reads with MiXCR, giving one entry per CDR3 protein. The sample carries approximately 1.5 million distinct CDR3 sequences, roughly 30% recorded once. The V gene is TRBV6-2 or TRBV6-3, the J gene TRBJ1-2; no clear D gene. Sequenced sample: blood. The clonotype comes from a woman in her 30s in good health. Here the CDR3 reads CASRLDMNYGYTF. The CDR3 DNA follows: TGTGCCAGCAGACTCGACATGAACTATGGCTACACCTTC.